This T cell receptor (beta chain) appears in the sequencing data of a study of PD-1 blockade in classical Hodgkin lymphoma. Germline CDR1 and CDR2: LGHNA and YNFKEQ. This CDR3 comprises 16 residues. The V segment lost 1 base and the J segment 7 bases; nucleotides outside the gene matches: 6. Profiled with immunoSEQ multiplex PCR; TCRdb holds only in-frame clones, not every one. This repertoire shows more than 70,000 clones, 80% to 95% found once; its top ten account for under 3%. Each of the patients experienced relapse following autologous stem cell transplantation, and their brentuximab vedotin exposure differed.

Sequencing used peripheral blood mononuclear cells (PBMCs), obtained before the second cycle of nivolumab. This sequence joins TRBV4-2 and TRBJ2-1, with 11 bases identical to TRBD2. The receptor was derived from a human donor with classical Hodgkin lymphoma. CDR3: CASSQVGLAGGNEQFF. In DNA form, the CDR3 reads TGTGCCAGCAGCCAAGTAGGCCTAGCGGGAGGTAATGAGCAGTTCTTC.